This T cell receptor (beta chain) derives from a study of T cells expressing NK-cell markers. TCRdb reanalyzed the 5' RACE reads and collapses them to one entry per CDR3 protein, without DNA. Its listing shows 350,000 to 400,000 distinct CDR3 sequences. Broader study findings: In several donors, dominant CD3+CD56+NKG2C+ clones formed roughly 1.0-7.5% of CD8+ cells. The CD3+CD56-NKG2C+ fraction of a handful of donors was likewise dominated by these clonotypes.

In the case of this clonotype: Its antigen remains unidentified.

Per the germline V gene, CDR1 is SGHKS and CDR2 is YYEKEE (reference sequence). This CDR3 has 16 amino acids. The TCR was taken from a woman aged 45-59 years in good health. V gene TRBV5-5 combines with J gene TRBJ1-5. The sequenced sample was blood T cells: a sorted CD56 or NKG2C T cell subset, CD4+ or CD8+ T cells, or bulk PBMC T cells (not recorded which). This CDR3 is CASSLFSDGSNQPQHF.